This is a list of T cell receptor beta chains from one sample in a study of regulatory T cells in long-lasting Graves disease. One entry per CDR3 protein results from TCRdb running MiXCR on the multiplex PCR reads. The data show about 660,000 distinct CDR3 sequences, with 25% to 35% seen just once and 42% held by the top ten. The source material was peripheral blood mononuclear cells (PBMCs), sampled when the disease was refractory, from a patient treated with antithyroid drugs. These receptor sequences come from a female donor with Graves disease. The CDR3 runs from the conserved cysteine through the conserved F or W. The D gene is left open where the match is weak. Size values are once, few and many counts, or a class for expanded clones, and some rows have none.

v_call	d_call	clone_size	j_call	cdr3_nt	cdr3_aa
TRBV10-3	TRBD1	NA	TRBJ1-1	TGTGCCATCAGAGGGACAGGGGCGGCGGACACTGAAGCTTTCTTT	CAIRGTGAADTEAFF
TRBV27	NA	few	TRBJ1-1	TGTGCCAGCAGTCCCGAAGGGGTGAACACTGAAGCTTTCTTT	CASSPEGVNTEAFF
TRBV28	NA	few	TRBJ1-2	TGTGCCAGCAGGGGCGACAGAGACTATGGCTACACCTTC	CASRGDRDYGYTF
TRBV5-1	TRBD1	NA	TRBJ1-1	TGCGCCAGCAGCGTCACAGGGGTACCTGAAGCTTTCTTT	CASSVTGVPEAFF
TRBV6-5	TRBD1	NA	TRBJ2-7	TGTGCCAGCAGTTACCCCGGGACAGGCCCCTACGAGCAGTACTTC	CASSYPGTGPYEQYF
TRBV24-1	TRBD1	few	TRBJ1-2	TGTGCCACCAGTGATGGGGACAGAATGGGCTACACCTTC	CATSDGDRMGYTF
TRBV6-1	TRBD1	NA	TRBJ2-1	TGTGCCAGCAACCGACAGGGCAACAATGAGCAGTTCTTC	CASNRQGNNEQFF
TRBV29-1	NA	NA	TRBJ1-2	TGCAGCGTTGAGCTGACAGGAGACCCTAACTATGGCTACACCTTC	CSVELTGDPNYGYTF
TRBV10-3	NA	NA	TRBJ2-7	TGTGCCATCAGTGAGTCTCCGGGGTACGAGCAGTACTTC	CAISESPGYEQYF
TRBV7-9	NA	NA	TRBJ1-4	TGTGCCAGCAGCTTACAGGTTACAACTAATGAAAAACTGTTTTTT	CASSLQVTTNEKLFF
TRBV2	NA	few	TRBJ1-1	TGTGCCAGCAGCGGGGCTCGACAGTATTTGTCTTTCTTT	CASSGARQYLSFF
TRBV2	NA	many	TRBJ1-4	TGTGCCAGCAGTGAAGCGGCGATCTTGGCTAATGAAAAACTGTTTTTT	CASSEAAILANEKLFF
TRBV5-1	NA	few	TRBJ1-2	TGCGCCAGCAGACTCAGAGAGGGGGATTCCTATGGCTACACCTTC	CASRLREGDSYGYTF
TRBV5-5	NA	NA	TRBJ1-2	TGTGCCAGCAGCCGGGACGGGCCTGTCTATGGCTACACCTTC	CASSRDGPVYGYTF
TRBV6-1	TRBD1	many	TRBJ1-6	TGTGCCAGCAGCTCAACCGGGACAGGGATCTCACCCCTCCACTTT	CASSSTGTGISPLHF
TRBV30	TRBD1	many	TRBJ2-7	TGTGCCTGGAGTGTACAAGGGGGCAACGAGCAGTACTTC	CAWSVQGGNEQYF
TRBV6-1	TRBD2	few	TRBJ2-7	TGTGCCAGCAGGGAGGCGGGAGGGCCGCGCGAGCAGTACTTC	CASREAGGPREQYF